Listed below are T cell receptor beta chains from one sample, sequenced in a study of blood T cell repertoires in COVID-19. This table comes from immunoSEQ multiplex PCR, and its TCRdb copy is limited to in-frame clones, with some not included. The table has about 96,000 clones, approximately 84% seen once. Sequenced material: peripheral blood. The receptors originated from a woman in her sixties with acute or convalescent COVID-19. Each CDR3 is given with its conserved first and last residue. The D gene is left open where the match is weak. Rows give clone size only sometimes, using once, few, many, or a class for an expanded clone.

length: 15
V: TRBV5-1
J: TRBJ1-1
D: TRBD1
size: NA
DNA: TGCGCCAGCAGCGCGATGACAGGGGCGGACACTGAAGCTTTCTTT
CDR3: CASSAMTGADTEAFF

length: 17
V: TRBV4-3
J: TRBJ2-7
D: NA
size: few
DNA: TGCGCCAGCAGCCAAGCGATGTCCGGCAGGGGAACCTACGAGCAGTACTTC
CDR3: CASSQAMSGRGTYEQYF

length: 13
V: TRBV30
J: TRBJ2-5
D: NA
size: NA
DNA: TGTGCGTTACAACAGGGGAGGCAAGAGACCCAGTACTTC
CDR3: CALQQGRQETQYF

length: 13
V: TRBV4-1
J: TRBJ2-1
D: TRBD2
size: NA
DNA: TGCGCCAGCAGCCAAGGAGCGGGAAATGAGCAGTTCTTC
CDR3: CASSQGAGNEQFF

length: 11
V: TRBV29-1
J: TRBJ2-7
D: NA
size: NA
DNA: TGCAGCGTTACGGGGAGCTACGAGCAGTACTTC
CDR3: CSVTGSYEQYF

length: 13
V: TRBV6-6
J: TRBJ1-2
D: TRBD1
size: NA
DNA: TGTGCCAGCAGTAGAACAGGGGTAAATGGCTACACCTTC
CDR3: CASSRTGVNGYTF

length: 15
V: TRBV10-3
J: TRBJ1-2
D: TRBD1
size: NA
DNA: TGTGCCATCAGTGAGTGGGGACAGGGGTCTCACGGCTACACCTTC
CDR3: CAISEWGQGSHGYTF

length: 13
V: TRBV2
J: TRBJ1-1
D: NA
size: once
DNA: TGTGCCAGCAGTGGACAGACCAACACTGAAGCTTTCTTT
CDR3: CASSGQTNTEAFF

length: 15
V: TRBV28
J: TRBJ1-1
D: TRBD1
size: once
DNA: TGTGCCAGCAGGGGGGGTGGCAGGGGGCACACTGAAGCTTTCTTT
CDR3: CASRGGGRGHTEAFF

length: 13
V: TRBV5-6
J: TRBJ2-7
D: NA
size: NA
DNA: TGTGCCAGCAACCGGGACACCGGTGGTTGGCAGTACTTC
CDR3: CASNRDTGGWQYF

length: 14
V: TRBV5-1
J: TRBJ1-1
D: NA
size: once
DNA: TGCGCCAGCAGCTTGGGAGGGTCGAACACTGAAGCTTTCTTT
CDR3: CASSLGGSNTEAFF

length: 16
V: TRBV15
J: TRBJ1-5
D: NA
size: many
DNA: TGTGCCACCAGCAGAGATCGGCGGATTAGCAATCAGCCCCAGCATTTT
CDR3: CATSRDRRISNQPQHF

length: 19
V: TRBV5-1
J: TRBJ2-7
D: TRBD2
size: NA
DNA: TGCGCCAGCAGCTACGGACTTGGGCGGGGGGCGCAAAGCTCCTACGAGCAGTACTTC
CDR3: CASSYGLGRGAQSSYEQYF

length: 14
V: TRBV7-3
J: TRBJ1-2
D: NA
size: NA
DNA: TGTGCCAGCACCCCGGGTTCAGGGAACTATGGCTACACCTTC
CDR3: CASTPGSGNYGYTF

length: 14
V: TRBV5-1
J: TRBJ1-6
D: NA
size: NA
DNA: TGCGCCAGCAGCTTACAGGGAAATAATTCACCCCTCCACTTT
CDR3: CASSLQGNNSPLHF

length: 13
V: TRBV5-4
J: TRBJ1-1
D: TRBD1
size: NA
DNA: TGTGCCAGCAGCCTGACAGGGGGCACTGAAGCTTTCTTT
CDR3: CASSLTGGTEAFF

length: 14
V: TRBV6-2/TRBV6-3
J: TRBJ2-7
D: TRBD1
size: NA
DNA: TGTGCCAGCAGTCGCGGACAGGGGGCCTACGAGCAGTACTTC
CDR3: CASSRGQGAYEQYF

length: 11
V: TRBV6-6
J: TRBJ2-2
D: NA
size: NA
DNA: TGTGCCAGCAATGAGAACGGGGAGCTGTTTTTT
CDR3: CASNENGELFF

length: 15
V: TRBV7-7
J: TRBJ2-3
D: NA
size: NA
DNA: TGTGCCAGCAGTCCGGACACCTCTAGGTGGGATACGCAGTATTTT
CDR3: CASSPDTSRWDTQYF

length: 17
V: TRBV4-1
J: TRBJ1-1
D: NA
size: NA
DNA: TGCGCCAGCAGCCAAGATGTGGGACTCCACCCGGGCACTGAAGCTTTCTTT
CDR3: CASSQDVGLHPGTEAFF

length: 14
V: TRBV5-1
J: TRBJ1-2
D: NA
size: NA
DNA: TGCGCCAGCAGCTTGGATACAACGAACTATGGCTACACCTTC
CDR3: CASSLDTTNYGYTF

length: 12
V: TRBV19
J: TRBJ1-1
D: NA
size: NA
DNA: TGTGCCAGTAGTTTCAAAAACACTGAAGCTTTCTTT
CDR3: CASSFKNTEAFF

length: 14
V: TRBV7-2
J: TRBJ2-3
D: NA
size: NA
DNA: TGTGCCAGCAGCCTGACTGGTCCTGCGGATACGCAGTATTTT
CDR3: CASSLTGPADTQYF

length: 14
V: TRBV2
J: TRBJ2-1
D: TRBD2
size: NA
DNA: TGTGCCAGCAGGAAGCGGGGCTTCTACAATGAGCAGTTCTTC
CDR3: CASRKRGFYNEQFF

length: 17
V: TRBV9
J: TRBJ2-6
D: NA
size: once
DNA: TGTGCCAGCAGCCCTCGGGTCGCCCCCTCTGGGGCCAACGTCCTGACTTTC
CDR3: CASSPRVAPSGANVLTF

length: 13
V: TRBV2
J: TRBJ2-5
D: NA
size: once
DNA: TGTGCCACGCCCTCGGGGGGCGGAGAGACCCAGTACTTC
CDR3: CATPSGGGETQYF

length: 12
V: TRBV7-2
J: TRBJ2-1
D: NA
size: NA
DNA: TGTGCCAGCAGCCAATTAGTCGGTGAGCAGTTCTTC
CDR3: CASSQLVGEQFF

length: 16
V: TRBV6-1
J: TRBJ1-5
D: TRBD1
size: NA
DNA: TGTGCCAGCAGTGAAGCCCGAGGACAGGGCAATCAGCCCCAGCATTTT
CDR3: CASSEARGQGNQPQHF

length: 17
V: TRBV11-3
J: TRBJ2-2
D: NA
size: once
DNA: TGTGCCAGCAGCTTCAGCCCAGACTTTGGTTCGCCCGGGGAGCTGTTTTTT
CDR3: CASSFSPDFGSPGELFF

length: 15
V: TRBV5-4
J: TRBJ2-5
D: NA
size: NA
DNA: TGTGCCAGCAGCTTGGTTCTACAGGGTCAAGAGACCCAGTACTTC
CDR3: CASSLVLQGQETQYF

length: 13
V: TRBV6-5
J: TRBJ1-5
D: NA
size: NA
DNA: TGTGCCAGCAGTCTGAGAAGCAATCAGCCCCAGCATTTT
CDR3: CASSLRSNQPQHF

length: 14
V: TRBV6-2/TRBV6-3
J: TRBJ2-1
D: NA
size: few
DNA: TGTGCCAGCAGCCTACATGGGGGCCGGGGTGAGCAGTTCTTC
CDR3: CASSLHGGRGEQFF

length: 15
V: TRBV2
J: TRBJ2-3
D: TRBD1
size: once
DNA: TGTGCCAGCAGTGATGACAGGGAATTCACAGATACGCAGTATTTT
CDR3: CASSDDREFTDTQYF

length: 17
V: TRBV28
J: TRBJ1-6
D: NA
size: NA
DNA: TGTGCCAGCAGTTCACCCCCGCCCAGCTCCTATAATTCACCCCTCCACTTT
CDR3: CASSSPPPSSYNSPLHF

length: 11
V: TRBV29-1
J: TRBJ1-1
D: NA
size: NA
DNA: TGCAGCGTTGCACAAAACACTGAAGCTTTCTTT
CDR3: CSVAQNTEAFF

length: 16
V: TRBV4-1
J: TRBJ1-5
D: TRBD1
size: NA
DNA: TGCGCCAGCAGCCGAAGACAGGGGGCAAGCAATCAGCCCCAGCATTTT
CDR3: CASSRRQGASNQPQHF

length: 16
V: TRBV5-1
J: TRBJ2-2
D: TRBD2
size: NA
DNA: TGCGCCAGCAGCTTAGGACTAGCGGGGGCCCCCGGGGAGCTGTTTTTT
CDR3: CASSLGLAGAPGELFF